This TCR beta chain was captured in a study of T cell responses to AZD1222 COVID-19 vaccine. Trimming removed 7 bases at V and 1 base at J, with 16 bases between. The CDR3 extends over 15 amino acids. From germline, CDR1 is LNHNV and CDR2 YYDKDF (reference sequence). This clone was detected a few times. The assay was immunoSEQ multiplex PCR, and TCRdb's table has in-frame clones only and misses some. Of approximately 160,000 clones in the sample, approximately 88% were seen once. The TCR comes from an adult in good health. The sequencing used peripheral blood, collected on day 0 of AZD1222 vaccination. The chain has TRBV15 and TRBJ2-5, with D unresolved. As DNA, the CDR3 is TGTGCCACCAACGGAAGTTTCGCGGTCCAAGAGACCCAGTACTTC. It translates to CATNGSFAVQETQYF.